This T cell receptor (beta chain) comes out of a study of monozygotic twins with cystic fibrosis. CDR3 length: 17 residues. The germline V gene encodes CDR1 LGHNA and CDR2 YSLEER. Trimming cost V 1 base and J 3 bases; bases outside gene matches: 9. Overall study findings and caveats: Co-twins had the most similar V usage for 13 of 16 pairs, J for 8.

A note on this clone: The antigen is undetermined.

Clones were read by immunoSEQ multiplex PCR, and TCRdb kept only the in-frame ones, dropping some. The table records some 33,000 clones, around 90% of them present only once. The V gene is TRBV4-3, the J gene TRBJ2-7; 10 bases line up with TRBD1. The sequenced sample was blood. This clonotype originated in a boy aged 2 to 10 with cystic fibrosis. CDR3 DNA: TGCGCCAGCAGCCAAGCCTGGGGGGGACAGGGGAACTACGAGCAGTACTTC. Translation gives CASSQAWGGQGNYEQYF.